This T cell receptor beta chain is drawn from a study of blood T cell repertoires in COVID-19. Germline V gives CDR1 GTSNPN, CDR2 SVGIG (reference sequence). This CDR3 spans 16 amino acids. In the authors' workflow: From reference gene primer amplification, estimates of nucleated cell counts were derived. Repertoires were generated with immunoSEQ multiplex PCR, while TCRdb's copy carries only in-frame clones and drops some. The DNA gave D and trimming, while V, J and clone size come from that table. The data hold 65,000 to 75,000 clones, with around 87% observed a single time. The sample taken for sequencing was peripheral blood. The rearrangement joins TRBV30 to TRBJ1-6; D not certain. The receptor was isolated from a woman of 80 years or more with active or convalescent COVID-19. CDR3 nucleotides: TGTGCTGTAGGCCGGGAGACAATAAACCCTATATCACCCCTCCACTTT. It specifies CAVGRETINPISPLHF.